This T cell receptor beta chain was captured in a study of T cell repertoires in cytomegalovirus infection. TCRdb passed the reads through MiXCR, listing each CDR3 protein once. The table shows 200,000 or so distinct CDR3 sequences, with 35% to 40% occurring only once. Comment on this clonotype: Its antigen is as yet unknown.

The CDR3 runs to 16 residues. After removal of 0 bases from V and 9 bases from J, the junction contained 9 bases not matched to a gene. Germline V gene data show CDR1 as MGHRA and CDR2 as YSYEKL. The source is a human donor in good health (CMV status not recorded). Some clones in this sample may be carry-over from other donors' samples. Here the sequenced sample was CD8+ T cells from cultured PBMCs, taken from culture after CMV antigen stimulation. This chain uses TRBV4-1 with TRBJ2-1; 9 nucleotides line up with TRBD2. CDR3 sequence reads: CASSQDPLAGVAEQFF. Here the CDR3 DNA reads TGCGCCAGCAGCCAAGATCCATTAGCGGGGGTGGCTGAGCAGTTCTTC.